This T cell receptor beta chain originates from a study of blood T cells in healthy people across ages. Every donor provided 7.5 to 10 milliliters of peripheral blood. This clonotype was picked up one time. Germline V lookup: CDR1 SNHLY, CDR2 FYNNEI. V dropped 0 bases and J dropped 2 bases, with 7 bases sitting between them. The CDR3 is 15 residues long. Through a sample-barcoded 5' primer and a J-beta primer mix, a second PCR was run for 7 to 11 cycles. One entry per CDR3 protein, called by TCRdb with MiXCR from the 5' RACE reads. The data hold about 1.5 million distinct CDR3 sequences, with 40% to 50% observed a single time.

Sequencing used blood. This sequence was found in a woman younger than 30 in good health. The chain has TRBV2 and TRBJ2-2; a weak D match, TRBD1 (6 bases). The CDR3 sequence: CASSEAGTNTGELFF. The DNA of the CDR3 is TGTGCCAGCAGTGAAGCAGGGACAAACACCGGGGAGCTGTTTTTT.